These T cell receptor beta chains were read from a single sample in a study of blood T cell repertoires in COVID-19. Sequencing was performed with immunoSEQ multiplex PCR; in TCRdb, only in-frame clones are kept and a portion is missing. The sample records roughly 100,000 clones, about four fifths being singletons. The sample comprised peripheral blood. The source of these receptors is a woman aged 80 or over with active or convalescent COVID-19. Both conserved end residues are part of each CDR3. Each record gives: D gene, J gene, V gene, clone size, CDR3 length, CDR3 protein, CDR3 DNA. D genes are given only for firm matches. Not all rows give a size; the values are once, few, many and, for expanded clones, a class.

TRBD1	TRBJ1-2	TRBV13	.	13	CASSRTGGYGYTF	TGTGCCAGCAGCAGGACAGGGGGCTATGGCTACACCTTC
TRBD1	TRBJ1-1	TRBV6-5	.	13	CASSYTGDTEAFF	TGTGCCAGCAGTTATACAGGGGACACTGAAGCTTTCTTT
.	TRBJ2-7	TRBV4-2	.	15	CASSQAGQSSYEQYF	TGTGCCAGCAGCCAAGCAGGCCAAAGCTCCTACGAGCAGTACTTC
.	TRBJ2-7	TRBV21-1	.	15	CASSKEGSLTYEQYF	TGTGCCAGCAGCAAAGAGGGGTCTTTGACCTACGAGCAGTACTTC
TRBD1	TRBJ2-7	TRBV28	.	15	CASSPPGQGPREQYF	TGTGCCAGCAGTCCACCGGGACAGGGTCCTCGCGAGCAGTACTTC
.	TRBJ2-5	TRBV6-6	.	14	CASTQIGLQETQYF	TGTGCCAGCACTCAGATCGGACTACAAGAGACCCAGTACTTC
.	TRBJ2-5	TRBV9	.	15	CASSVGAGIWETQYF	TGTGCCAGCAGCGTAGGGGCCGGGATTTGGGAGACCCAGTACTTC
.	TRBJ2-5	TRBV7-8	.	14	CASSRRPQVETQYF	TGTGCCAGCAGCCGAAGACCGCAGGTAGAGACCCAGTACTTC
.	TRBJ1-1	TRBV30	few	12	CAWREDFGEAFF	TGTGCCTGGAGGGAGGACTTTGGAGAAGCTTTCTTT
TRBD1	TRBJ1-6	TRBV28	.	16	CASSLIGQGYNSPLHF	TGTGCCAGCAGTTTGATTGGACAGGGGTATAATTCACCCCTCCACTTT
.	TRBJ2-2	TRBV5-1	.	15	CASSLEGPDTGELFF	TGCGCCAGCAGCTTGGAGGGGCCCGACACCGGGGAGCTGTTTTTT
.	TRBJ1-2	TRBV4-2	few	15	CASSQVGQGNYGYTF	TGTGCCAGCAGCCAAGTCGGGCAGGGTAACTATGGCTACACCTTC
TRBD1	TRBJ1-2	TRBV6-5	.	14	CASSSLQGMGGYTF	TGTGCCAGCAGTTCCTTACAGGGGATGGGAGGCTACACCTTC
TRBD2	TRBJ2-2	TRBV5-1	.	15	CASTVGTRDTGELFF	TGCGCCAGCACTGTGGGGACTAGAGACACCGGGGAGCTGTTTTTT
.	TRBJ1-1	TRBV5-6	.	12	CASSLARQSPFF	TGTGCCAGCAGCTTGGCGCGACAGTCCCCTTTCTTT
TRBD1	TRBJ2-1	TRBV5-1	.	14	CASSLETGVDEQFF	TGCGCCAGCAGCTTGGAGACAGGGGTTGACGAGCAGTTCTTC
TRBD1	TRBJ2-7	TRBV6-5	.	14	CASSRTGESNEQYF	TGTGCCAGCAGTCGGACAGGGGAGTCTAACGAGCAGTACTTC
.	TRBJ1-2	TRBV2	.	13	CASSRGGLYGYTF	TGTGCCAGCAGTCGGGGGGGGCTCTATGGCTACACCTTC
TRBD1	TRBJ2-1	TRBV9	.	16	CASSVGGGFAYNEQFF	TGTGCCAGCAGCGTAGGAGGGGGCTTCGCCTACAATGAGCAGTTCTTC
TRBD2	TRBJ2-1	TRBV7-2	.	15	CASSLSSGGHNEQFF	TGTGCCAGCAGCTTAAGTAGCGGGGGGCACAATGAGCAGTTCTTC
.	TRBJ2-7	TRBV5-1	.	14	CASSWDTNGDEQYF	TGCGCCAGCAGCTGGGACACTAACGGGGACGAGCAGTACTTC
TRBD1	TRBJ2-7	TRBV19	.	16	CASSILSGQGMREQYF	TGTGCCAGTAGTATCTTATCGGGACAGGGGATGAGAGAGCAGTACTTC
TRBD2	TRBJ2-1	TRBV5-1	.	18	CASSPAPRSSGSYNEQFF	TGCGCCAGCAGCCCCGCCCCGAGATCTAGCGGGAGTTACAATGAGCAGTTCTTC
TRBD2	TRBJ2-1	TRBV28	.	12	CASSLAGGQQFF	TGTGCCAGCAGTTTAGCGGGAGGTCAGCAGTTCTTC
.	TRBJ2-7	TRBV6-1	once	15	CASSEGQGEYGEQYF	TGTGCCAGCAGTGAGGGGCAGGGTGAATACGGCGAGCAGTACTTC
.	TRBJ2-5	TRBV14	.	14	CASSLRTLKETQYF	TGTGCCAGCAGCCTAAGGACTCTAAAAGAGACCCAGTACTTC
.	TRBJ1-3	TRBV7-6	once	16	CASSLGSVSSGNTIYF	TGTGCCAGCAGCTTAGGTTCGGTATCCTCTGGAAACACCATATATTTT
TRBD2	TRBJ2-1	TRBV29-1	once	12	CRGGESYNEQFF	TGCCGGGGGGGGGAATCCTACAATGAGCAGTTCTTC